This note documents a single TCR beta chain sequence. The specificity of this receptor is unknown. There are no base qualities to consult, and no much larger clone falls within one base. Measured from the cysteine to the phenylalanine, the CDR3 is 15 residues long. Here the CDR3 DNA is all that survives: 45 bases in frame from base 1. After removal of 2 bases from V and 3 bases from J, the junction retains 1 base not matched to a gene. Sequences MNHEY (CDR1) and SVGAGI (CDR2) are obtained from the germline V gene. This entry is derived from a study of blood T cell repertoires in COVID-19 (dated by TCRdb to about 2020). About the full investigation: Samples covering the acute and convalescent phases of COVID-19 were provided by collaborators in the United States, Italy and Spain. The prospective study material was composed of cDNA or gDNA derived from T cells, B-cell-depleted T cells, or PBMCs. Subjects who had been exposed to COVID-19, were actively infected with it, or had recovered from it provided the deeply sampled blood TCRbeta repertoires that made up the dataset. The repertoires were released in a freely available public database intended as a resource for research on the immune response to SARS-CoV-2. Samples came from the ongoing ImmuneRACE study (first 160 participants) plus 1,254 subjects from 6 global collaborators. Sample metadata almost always included a de-identified subject ID, COVID-19 status, age in years and sex. Where HLA class I and class II types were available, the types were taken from metadata supplied by the sample provider, not from assay-based typing. What the authors observed across the whole study: Clinical and demographic metadata were provided uncurated, with the amount varying by source and participant.

In the prospective study, participants were about 18 to 95 years old, resided in approximately 25 geographic areas of the United States, and were enrolled through a virtual design. In the prospective study, participants were assigned to cohorts based on the clinical history participants reported in a screening survey and a study questionnaire. For ImmuneRACE Cohort 3, a participant was defined as recovered based on two consecutive negative NP/OP PCR tests, clearance by a healthcare professional, or resolution of symptoms. In the prospective study, mobile phlebotomists collected whole blood, serum and a nasopharyngeal or oropharyngeal swab from each participant. Over a 2-month period, participants in the prospective study had the option of providing additional blood draws and questionnaires. Prospective study blood samples were shipped either frozen or at room temperature before DNA extraction.

TCRbeta CDR3 regions were amplified from genomic DNA using the immunoSEQ Assay, a bias-controlled multiplex PCR. The authors' analysis ran thus. The number of nucleated cells in each sample was estimated by amplification of reference gene primers within the assay. Sequence reads were collapsed and filtered to measure the absolute abundance of every unique TCRbeta CDR3 rearrangement. For each sample, productive Simpson clonality was calculated as the square root of Simpson's diversity index across productive rearrangements. TCRdb took over this immuneACCESS table, retaining in-frame rearrangements with V and J assigned. Such tables are incomplete; in checked studies, under half of the missing clones stem from an unresolved V gene, and the remainder is unexplained. The DNA was the basis for D and trimming; V, J and clone size are from that table. This sample is represented by approximately 200,000 clones; 70% to 90% of them were singletons. The ten biggest clones cover less than 1.5% of the sample.

The clonotype was recovered from a man aged 30 to 39 who had recovered from COVID-19. The sequenced sample was PBMCs or T cells enriched from blood (not recorded which). The rearranged chain carries TRBV6-5 and TRBJ1-3, with TRBD1 matching 10 junction bases. The sequenced DNA is TGTGCCAGCAGTTACAGGACAGGGGGTGGAAACACCATATATTTT. Its translation is CASSYRTGGGNTIYF.